The 5 T cell receptor beta chains below all came from one sample that was sequenced in a study of T cell changes during pregnancy in multiple sclerosis. Only in-frame clones appear in the TCRdb table, and some are missing; sequencing was by immunoSEQ multiplex PCR. The sample holds more than 50,000 clones; 91% are singletons and the top ten take about 0.9%. The sample here was peripheral blood, taken before pregnancy. The receptors derive from a female donor with multiple sclerosis, enrolled in a pregnancy study.

V gene TRBV30 combines with J gene TRBJ2-7, with 7 bases lining up with TRBD2. Per the germline V gene, CDR1 is GTSNPN and CDR2 is SVGIG (reference sequence). With V trimmed by 3 bases and J by 4 bases, 6 bases remained unmatched. This CDR3 region has 13 residues. CDR3 protein: CAWRLPGGYEQYF. CDR3 coding DNA: TGTGCCTGGAGGTTGCCCGGGGGGTACGAGCAGTACTTC.

V usage is TRBV10-2 and J usage is TRBJ2-7; weak D call: TRBD2 (7 bases). This CDR3 has 16 amino acids. CDR1 WSHSY and CDR2 SAAADI come from the germline V gene. Trimming removed 0 bases from V and 8 bases from J, with 20 bases in between. The CDR3 here is CASSESGGQGRTQQYF. CDR3 sequence (DNA): TGCGCCAGCAGTGAGTCGGGGGGGCAGGGGCGCACACAGCAGTACTTC.

CDR3 sequence reads: CSWPGGIEQFF. CDR3 DNA: TGCAGTTGGCCGGGGGGGATTGAGCAGTTCTTC. The chain has TRBV20-1 and TRBJ2-1; 8 bases agree with TRBD2. J was trimmed by 9 bases and V by 8 bases; bases with no gene match: 6. CDR1 and CDR2 from the germline V gene are DFQATT and SNEGSKA (reference sequence). CDR3 length: 11 amino acids.

V gene TRBV6-6 combines with J gene TRBJ1-1; 7 bases fit TRBD1. Germline-derived CDR1 and CDR2 are MNHNY and SVGAGI (reference sequence). This CDR3 is built from 12 residues. With 5 bases clipped from V and 7 bases from J, the junction kept 4 bases outside the gene matches. In DNA form, the CDR3 reads TGTGCCAGCAGTCCGCAGGGGGATGAAGCTTTCTTT. Protein: CASSPQGDEAFF.

This chain links TRBV7-2 with TRBJ2-1; the match to TRBD2 covers 16 bases. The CDR3 length is 15 residues. The V and J ends lost 4 bases and 10 bases, in that order; junction bases with no gene match: 4. CDR1 and CDR2 from the germline V gene are SGHTA and FQGNSA. The CDR3 DNA sequence: TGTGCCAGCAGCTCGGGACTAGCGGGGGGGATAGAGCAGTTCTTC. Protein: CASSSGLAGGIEQFF.